The 20 T cell receptor beta chains in this list originate from one sample, sequenced in a study of blood T cell repertoires in COVID-19. Sequencing was performed with immunoSEQ multiplex PCR; in TCRdb, only in-frame clones are kept and a portion is missing. The table shows under 500,000 clones, with 85% to 90% occurring only once. The sample comprised PBMCs or T cells enriched from blood (not recorded which). Receptors originate from a man aged 25-45 years who had recovered from COVID-19.

J is TRBJ2-3 and V is TRBV7-6; TRBD2 matches 9 bases. The CDR3 totals 16 residues. Germline CDR1 and CDR2: SGHVS and FNYEAQ. V was pared by 4 bases and J by 0 bases, with 5 bases of the junction left unmatched. The CDR3 loop is CASSSLAGPSTDTQYF. The CDR3 coding sequence is TGTGCCAGCAGCTCCCTAGCGGGACCAAGCACAGATACGCAGTATTTT.

The V gene is TRBV5-8, the J gene TRBJ2-1; the match to TRBD1 covers 7 bases. The V gene's germline CDR1 is SGHTS and CDR2 YDEGEE. V was pared by 3 bases and J by 12 bases, with 12 bases of the junction left unmatched. This CDR3 has 14 amino acids. The CDR3 loop reads CASSWGTAAHGQFF. As DNA, the CDR3 is TGTGCCAGCAGCTGGGGGACAGCGGCCCATGGGCAGTTCTTC.

V is TRBV4-1 and J is TRBJ2-2, with 7 positions matching TRBD1. This CDR3 comprises 18 residues. In germline, CDR1 is MGHRA, CDR2 YSYEKL. V trimming: 4 bases; J trimming: 0 bases; junction bases outside the gene matches: 11. This CDR3 is CASSPSWGQTPNTGELFF. The CDR3 region has the DNA TGCGCCAGCAGCCCAAGTTGGGGACAGACTCCGAACACCGGGGAGCTGTTTTTT.

This chain connects TRBV28 to TRBJ2-7; possible D gene TRBD1, 5 bases. The CDR3 length is 14 residues. The ends were cut back, 4 bases at V and 5 bases at J, with 15 bases in the middle. Per germline, CDR1 MDHEN and CDR2 SYDVKM. CDR3 in DNA: TGTGCCAGCAGTTACCATCAGGGTTCCAACGAGCAGTACTTC. It encodes CASSYHQGSNEQYF.

The chain has TRBV7-2 and TRBJ1-4; 8 positions agree with TRBD1. V dropped 6 bases and J dropped 5; count of bases not matched to a gene: 5. Germline V lookup: CDR1 SGHTA, CDR2 FQGNSA. This CDR3 spans 14 amino acids. CDR3 nucleotide sequence: TGTGCCAGCAGAACAGGGGGAGTAAATGAAAAACTGTTTTTT. Translating gives CASRTGGVNEKLFF. The full variable domain, its missing parts supplied by reference TRBV7-2 and TRBJ1-4, is GAGVSQSPSNKVTEKGKDVELRCDPISGHTALYWYRQSLGQGLEFLIYFQGNSAPDKSGLPSDRFSAERTGGSVSTLTIQRTQQEDSAVYLCASRTGGVNEKLFFGSGTQLSVL.

J is TRBJ2-5 and V is TRBV30, with D perhaps TRBD1 (6 bases). Germline CDR1 GTSNPN, CDR2 SVGIG (reference sequence). V gave up 2 bases and J gave up 2 bases, with 9 bases separating them. The CDR3 sequence is 13 residues long. The CDR3 sequence: CAWSRGKQETQYF. The CDR3 nucleotides read TGTGCCTGGAGTAGGGGGAAACAAGAGACCCAGTACTTC.

V is TRBV28 and J is TRBJ2-7, with D maybe TRBD1 (6 bases). The CDR3 has 14 amino acids. V was trimmed by 2 bases and J by 0 bases, leaving 8 bases between them. The germline V gene has CDR1 MDHEN and CDR2 SYDVKM. CDR3 nucleotide sequence: TGTGCCAGCAGTTTACTGGACAGCTCCTACGAGCAGTACTTC. Translating gives CASSLLDSSYEQYF.

The chain uses TRBV29-1 and TRBJ2-1, with 12 positions matching TRBD2. CDR1 and CDR2 (germline): SQVTM, ANQGSEA. Trimming removed 5 bases from V and 0 bases from J; junction bases left unmatched: 2. The CDR3 has 15 amino acids. The CDR3 spells CSVRTSGISYNEQFF. CDR3 bases: TGCAGCGTTAGGACTAGCGGGATCTCCTACAATGAGCAGTTCTTC.

V usage is TRBV29-1 and J usage is TRBJ2-2, with 9 nucleotides matching TRBD2. The CDR3 consists of 14 residues. Germline CDR1 reads SQVTM; CDR2 reads ANQGSEA. Trimming cost V 6 bases and J 0 bases; bases outside gene matches: 2. The CDR3 region is CSVSSGANTGELFF. The CDR3 nucleotides read TGCAGCGTCTCTAGCGGGGCGAACACCGGGGAGCTGTTTTTT.

The chain combines TRBV6-1 with TRBJ1-1; D remains ambiguous. This CDR3 comprises 13 residues. From germline, CDR1 is MNHNS and CDR2 SASEGT. Trimming took 3 bases from V and 6 from J, leaving 11 bases between them. The CDR3, as DNA: TGTGCCAGCAGTGATTTTGGGCTGGCTGAAGCTTTCTTT. As protein: CASSDFGLAEAFF.

The V gene is TRBV6-5, the J gene TRBJ2-7, with 13 bases lining up with TRBD2. CDR3 size: 13 residues. The V and J ends lost 8 bases and 2 bases, in that order; junction bases with no gene match: 0. CDR1 is MNHEY and CDR2 is SVGAGI in the germline V gene. The CDR3 sequence: CASGLAGAYEQYF. The CDR3 bases are TGTGCCAGCGGACTAGCGGGGGCCTACGAGCAGTACTTC.

The chain employs TRBV11-2 and TRBJ1-1; D gene unclear. The germline CDR1 and CDR2 sequences are SGHAT and FQNNGV. CDR3 length: 14 residues. Between the trimmed V and J ends, which lost 1 base and 6 bases, there was a span of 12 bases. This chain's CDR3 is CASSLAGVHPEAFF. The CDR3 DNA is TGTGCCAGCAGCTTAGCCGGGGTACACCCTGAAGCTTTCTTT. Full variable domain (outside the CDR3, taken from reference TRBV11-2 and TRBJ1-1): EAGVAQSPRYKIIEKRQSVAFWCNPISGHATLYWYQQILGQGPKLLIQFQNNGVVDDSQLPKDRFSAERLKGVDSTLKIQPAKLEDSAVYLCASSLAGVHPEAFFGQGTRLTVV.

The V and J genes are TRBV6-4 and TRBJ2-2, with a tentative D call TRBD1 (6 bases). Germline assignment: CDR1 MRHNA and CDR2 SNTAGT. CDR3 length equals 14 residues. V was clipped by 3 bases and J by 3 bases, with 8 bases between them. The CDR3 bases are TGTGCCAGCAGTGAACAGGGCGACACCGGGGAGCTGTTTTTT. This encodes CASSEQGDTGELFF.

The genes are TRBV5-1 and TRBJ2-7; possible D gene TRBD1, 7 bases. The germline CDR1 and CDR2 sequences are SGHRS and YFSETQ. The CDR3 has 15 residues. Trimming shortened V by 0 bases and J by 4 bases, and 14 bases separated the two germline ends. CDR3 DNA: TGCGCCAGCAGCTTGGTGCCAGGGGGGCCTTACGAGCAGTACTTC. Amino acids: CASSLVPGGPYEQYF.

The V call is TRBV28, the J call TRBJ1-1; TRBD1 might be the D (5 bases). The CDR3 has 13 residues. Between the trimmed V and J ends, which lost 7 bases and 0 bases, there was a span of 9 bases. Germline CDR1 reads MDHEN; CDR2 reads SYDVKM. The CDR3 nucleotides are TGTGCCAGCACTGGGGCTATGAACACTGAAGCTTTCTTT. Translation: CASTGAMNTEAFF.

J is TRBJ2-7 and V is TRBV6-5; D is uncertain. This CDR3 comprises 13 residues. Germline assignment: CDR1 MNHEY and CDR2 SVGAGI. Deletions cut 7 bases from V and 3 bases from J, with 13 bases between. CDR3 in DNA: TGTGCCAGCAAGCTCCCTCAATTCTACGAGCAGTACTTC. Protein: CASKLPQFYEQYF.

This chain connects TRBV16 to TRBJ1-2, with 8 bases lining up with TRBD1. J gave up 8 bases and V 0 bases, and 8 bases lay outside the gene matches. The CDR3 is 15 amino acids. The V gene's germline CDR1 is KGHSY and CDR2 FQNENV. CDR3 DNA sequence: TGTGCCAGCAGCCAATCGGCGGACAGGGTTGAAGGCTACACCTTC. This translates into CASSQSADRVEGYTF.

The rearrangement joins TRBV9 to TRBJ1-1; a weak D match, TRBD1 (5 bases). Germline CDR1 and CDR2: SGDLS and YYNGEE. Trimming removed 3 bases from V and 7 bases from J, with 16 bases in between. There are 14 residues in the CDR3. In DNA form, the CDR3 reads TGTGCCAGCAGCGCATTAACAGGCAGGAGTGAAGCTTTCTTT. Translating gives CASSALTGRSEAFF. Full variable domain (remainder filled in from reference TRBV9 and TRBJ1-1): DSGVTQTPKHLITATGQRVTLRCSPRSGDLSVYWYQQSLDQGLQFLIQYYNGEERAKGNILERFSAQQFPDLHSELNLSSLELGDSALYFCASSALTGRSEAFFGQGTRLTVV.

This clone occurred once. The gene calls are TRBV12-3 or TRBV12-4 and TRBJ1-2; D remains unclear. The length of the CDR3 is 11 residues. V shed 4 bases and J shed 3 bases, with 3 bases lying between them. CDR3 DNA sequence: TGTGCCAGCAGTTCAGACTATGGCTACACCTTC. Translating gives CASSSDYGYTF.

This chain links TRBV18 with TRBJ2-3; 8 bases align to TRBD1. The CDR3 consists of 15 residues. V dropped 1 base and J dropped 2; count of bases not matched to a gene: 2. Germline V gene sequence: CDR1 KGHSH, CDR2 LQKENI. The CDR3 is CASSPRTGNTDTQYF. CDR3 coding DNA: TGTGCCAGCTCACCACGGACAGGGAACACAGATACGCAGTATTTT.